This T cell receptor beta chain was observed in a study of blood T cells in healthy people across ages. Study in general: For every two T cells, template switching captured about one barcoded beta molecule.

This clonotype was detected a few times. This CDR3 region has 15 residues. In germline, CDR1 is SGHRS, CDR2 YFSETQ. V lost 3 bases and J lost 7; bases outside the gene matches: 10. It was with a sample-barcoded 5' primer and a J-beta primer mix that a second PCR of roughly 6 to 12 cycles was run. TCRdb reanalysed the 5' RACE reads using MiXCR and keeps one entry per CDR3 protein. The repertoire has about 1.1 million distinct CDR3 sequences, around two fifths of them found once; the top ten carry around 13%. The J gene is TRBJ1-2, the V gene TRBV5-1; 9 bases are shared with TRBD1. This TCR was sampled from a man aged 18-30 years in good health. The material sequenced was blood. CDR3 in DNA: TGCGCCAGCAGCTCAGAACAGGGGGCTGGGGTTGGCTACACCTTC. Its translation: CASSSEQGAGVGYTF.